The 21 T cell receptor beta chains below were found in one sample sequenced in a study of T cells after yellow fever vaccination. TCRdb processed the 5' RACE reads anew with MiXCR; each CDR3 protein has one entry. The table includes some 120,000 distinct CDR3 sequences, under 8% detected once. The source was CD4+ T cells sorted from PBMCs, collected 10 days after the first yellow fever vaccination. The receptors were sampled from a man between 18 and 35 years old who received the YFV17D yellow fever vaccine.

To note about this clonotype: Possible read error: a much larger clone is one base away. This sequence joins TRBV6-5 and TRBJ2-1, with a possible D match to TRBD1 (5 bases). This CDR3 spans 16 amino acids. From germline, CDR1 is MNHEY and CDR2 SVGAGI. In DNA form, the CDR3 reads TGTGCCAGCAGTTATGGTCTAGGGGTGTCCTACAATAAGCAGTTCTTC. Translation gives CASSYGLGVSYNKQFF.

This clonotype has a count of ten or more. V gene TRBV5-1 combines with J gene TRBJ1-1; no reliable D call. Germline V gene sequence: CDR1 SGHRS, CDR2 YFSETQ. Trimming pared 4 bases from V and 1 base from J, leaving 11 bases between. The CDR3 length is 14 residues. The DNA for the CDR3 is TGCGCCAGCAGCCGAGTACCAGCGAACACTGAAGCTTTCTTT. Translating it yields CASSRVPANTEAFF.

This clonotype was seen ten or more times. The CDR3 nucleotides read TGTGCCAGCGGATTAGCAAACACCGGGGAGCTGTTTTTT. This codes for CASGLANTGELFF. The gene calls are TRBV28 and TRBJ2-2; no definite D call. CDR3 length: 13 amino acids. Trimming stripped 8 bases from V and 2 bases from J, with 9 bases between. Germline V gives CDR1 MDHEN, CDR2 SYDVKM.

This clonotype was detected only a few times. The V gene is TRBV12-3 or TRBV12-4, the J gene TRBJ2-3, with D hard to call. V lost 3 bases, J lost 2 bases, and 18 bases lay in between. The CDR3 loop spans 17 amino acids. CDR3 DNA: TGTGCCAGCAGTTTGTTCGGGCTAGGCGGATACACAGATACGCAGTATTTT. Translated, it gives CASSLFGLGGYTDTQYF.

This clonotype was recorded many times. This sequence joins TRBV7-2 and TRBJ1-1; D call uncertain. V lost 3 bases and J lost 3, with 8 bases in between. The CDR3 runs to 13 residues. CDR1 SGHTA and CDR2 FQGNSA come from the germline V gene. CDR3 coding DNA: TGTGCCAGCAGCTTGAGTCGGGACACTGAAGCTTTCTTT. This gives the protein CASSLSRDTEAFF.

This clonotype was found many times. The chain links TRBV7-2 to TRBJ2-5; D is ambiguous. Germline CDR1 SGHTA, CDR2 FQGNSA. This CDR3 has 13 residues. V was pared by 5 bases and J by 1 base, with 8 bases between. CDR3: CASSPMVQETQYF. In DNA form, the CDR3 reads TGTGCCAGCAGCCCCATGGTCCAAGAGACCCAGTACTTC.

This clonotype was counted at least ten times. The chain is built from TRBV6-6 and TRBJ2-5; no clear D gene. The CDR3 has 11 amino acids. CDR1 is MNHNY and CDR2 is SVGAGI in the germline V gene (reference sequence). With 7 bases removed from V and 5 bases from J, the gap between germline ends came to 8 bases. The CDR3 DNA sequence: TGTGCCAGCACCCAAGATGAGACCCAGTACTTC. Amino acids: CASTQDETQYF.

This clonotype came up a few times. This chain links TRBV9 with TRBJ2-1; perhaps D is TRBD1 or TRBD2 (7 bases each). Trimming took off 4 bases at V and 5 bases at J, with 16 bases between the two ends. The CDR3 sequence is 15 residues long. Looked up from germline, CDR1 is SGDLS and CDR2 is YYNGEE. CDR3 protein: CASSPRGGAHNEQFF. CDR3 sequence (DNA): TGTGCCAGCAGCCCCAGGGGGGGGGCACACAATGAGCAGTTCTTC. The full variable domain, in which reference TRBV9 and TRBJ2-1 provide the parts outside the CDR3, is DSGVTQTPKHLITATGQRVTLRCSPRSGDLSVYWYQQSLDQGLQFLIQYYNGEERAKGNILERFSAQQFPDLHSELNLSSLELGDSALYFCASSPRGGAHNEQFFGPGTRLTVL.

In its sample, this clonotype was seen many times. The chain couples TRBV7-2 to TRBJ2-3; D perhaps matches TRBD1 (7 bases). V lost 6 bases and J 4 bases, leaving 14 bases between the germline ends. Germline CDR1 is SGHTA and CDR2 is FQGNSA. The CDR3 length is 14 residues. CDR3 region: CASSTQGGADTQYF. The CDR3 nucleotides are TGTGCCAGCAGTACCCAGGGGGGAGCAGATACGCAGTATTTT.

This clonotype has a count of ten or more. CDR3 DNA: TGCGCCAGCGCCCCGGGACAGGGGGCAAATCAGCCCCAGCATTTT. Translation: CASAPGQGANQPQHF. This chain joins TRBV4-1 and TRBJ1-5, with TRBD1 matching over 12 bases. The trim removed 8 bases at V and 4 bases at J, leaving 6 bases unmatched. Germline loops: CDR1 MGHRA, CDR2 YSYEKL. This CDR3 has 15 residues.

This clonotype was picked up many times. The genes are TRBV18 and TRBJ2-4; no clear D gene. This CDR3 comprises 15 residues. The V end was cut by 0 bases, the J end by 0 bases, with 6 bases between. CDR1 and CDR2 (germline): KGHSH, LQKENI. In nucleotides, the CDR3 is TGTGCCAGCTCACCACCAAGTATAGCCAAAAACATTCAGTACTTC. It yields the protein CASSPPSIAKNIQYF.

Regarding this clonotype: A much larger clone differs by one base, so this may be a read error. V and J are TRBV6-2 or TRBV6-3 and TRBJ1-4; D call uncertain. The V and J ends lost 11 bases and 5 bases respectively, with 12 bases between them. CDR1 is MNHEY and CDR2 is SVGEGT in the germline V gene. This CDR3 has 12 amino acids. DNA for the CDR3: TGTGCCGGCACGACAAGCAATGAAAAACTGTTTTTT. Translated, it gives CAGTTSNEKLFF.

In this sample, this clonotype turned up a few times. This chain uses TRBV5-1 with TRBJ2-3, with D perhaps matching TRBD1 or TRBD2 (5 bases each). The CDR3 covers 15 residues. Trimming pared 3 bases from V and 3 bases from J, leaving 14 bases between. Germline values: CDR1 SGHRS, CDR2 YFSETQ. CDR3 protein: CASSWAGAETDTQYF. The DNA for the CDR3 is TGCGCCAGCAGCTGGGCCGGGGCGGAGACAGATACGCAGTATTTT.

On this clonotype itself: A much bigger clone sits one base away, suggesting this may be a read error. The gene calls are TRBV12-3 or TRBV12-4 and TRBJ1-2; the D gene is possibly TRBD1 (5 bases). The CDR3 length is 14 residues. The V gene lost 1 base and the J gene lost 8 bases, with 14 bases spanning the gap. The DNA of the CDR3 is TGTGCCAGCAGTTTAGGGGCCTACGAGGGGGGCTACACCTTC. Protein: CASSLGAYEGGYTF.

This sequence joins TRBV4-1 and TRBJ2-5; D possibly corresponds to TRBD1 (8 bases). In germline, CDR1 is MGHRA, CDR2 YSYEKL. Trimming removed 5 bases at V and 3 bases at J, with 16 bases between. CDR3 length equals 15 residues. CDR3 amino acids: CASSSGAGGEETQYF. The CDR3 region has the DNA TGCGCCAGCAGCAGCGGGGCAGGGGGCGAAGAGACCCAGTACTTC.

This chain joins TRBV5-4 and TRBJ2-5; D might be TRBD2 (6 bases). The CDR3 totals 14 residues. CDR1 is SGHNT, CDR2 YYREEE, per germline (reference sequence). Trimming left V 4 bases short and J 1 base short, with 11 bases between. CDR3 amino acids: CASSLTSRQETQYF. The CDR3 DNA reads TGTGCCAGCAGCCTCACTAGCCGCCAAGAGACCCAGTACTTC.

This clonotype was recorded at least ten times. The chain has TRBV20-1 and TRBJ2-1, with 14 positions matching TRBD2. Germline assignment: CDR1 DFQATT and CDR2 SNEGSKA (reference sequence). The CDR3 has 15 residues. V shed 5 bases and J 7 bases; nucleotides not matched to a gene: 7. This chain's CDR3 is CSAAKTSGGANEQFF. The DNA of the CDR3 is TGCAGTGCTGCCAAGACTAGCGGGGGGGCGAATGAGCAGTTCTTC.

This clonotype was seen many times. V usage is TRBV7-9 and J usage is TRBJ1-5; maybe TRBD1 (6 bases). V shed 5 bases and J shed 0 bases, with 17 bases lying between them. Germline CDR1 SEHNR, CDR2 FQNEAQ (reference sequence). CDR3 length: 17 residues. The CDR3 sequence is CASSQVGTWDSNQPQHF. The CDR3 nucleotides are TGTGCCAGCAGCCAAGTAGGGACATGGGATAGCAATCAGCCCCAGCATTTT.

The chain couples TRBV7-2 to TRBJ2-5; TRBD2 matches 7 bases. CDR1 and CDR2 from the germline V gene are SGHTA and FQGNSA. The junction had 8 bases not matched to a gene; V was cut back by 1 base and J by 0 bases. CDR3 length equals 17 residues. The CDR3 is CASSLVGGGSYQETQYF. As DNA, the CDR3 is TGTGCCAGCAGCTTAGTGGGGGGGGGTTCGTACCAAGAGACCCAGTACTTC.

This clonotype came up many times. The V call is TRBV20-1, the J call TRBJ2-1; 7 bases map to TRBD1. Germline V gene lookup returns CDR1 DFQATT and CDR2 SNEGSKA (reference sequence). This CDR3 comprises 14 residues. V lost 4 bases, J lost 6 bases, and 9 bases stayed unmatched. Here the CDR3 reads CSATTGKGGNEQFF. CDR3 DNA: TGCAGTGCTACGACAGGGAAGGGTGGCAATGAGCAGTTCTTC.

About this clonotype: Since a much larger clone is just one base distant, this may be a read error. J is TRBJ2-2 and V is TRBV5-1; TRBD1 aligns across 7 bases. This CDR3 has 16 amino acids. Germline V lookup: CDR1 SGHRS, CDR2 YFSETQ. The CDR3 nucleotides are TGCGCCAGCAGCTTCCCCGGGACAGCGAACACCTGGGAGCTGTTTTTT. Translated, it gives CASSFPGTANTWELFF.